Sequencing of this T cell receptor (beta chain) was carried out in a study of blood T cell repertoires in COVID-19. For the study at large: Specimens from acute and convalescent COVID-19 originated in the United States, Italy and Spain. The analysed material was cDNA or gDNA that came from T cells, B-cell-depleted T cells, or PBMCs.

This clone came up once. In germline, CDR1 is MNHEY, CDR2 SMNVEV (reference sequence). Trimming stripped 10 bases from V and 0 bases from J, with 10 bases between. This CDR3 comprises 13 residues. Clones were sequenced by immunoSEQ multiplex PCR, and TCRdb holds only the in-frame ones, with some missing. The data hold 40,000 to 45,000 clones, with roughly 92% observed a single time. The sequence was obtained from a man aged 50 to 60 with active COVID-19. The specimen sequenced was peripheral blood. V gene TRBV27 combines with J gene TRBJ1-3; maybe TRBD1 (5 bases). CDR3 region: CATRQSSGNTIYF. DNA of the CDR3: TGTGCCACCAGACAGAGCTCTGGAAACACCATATATTTT.